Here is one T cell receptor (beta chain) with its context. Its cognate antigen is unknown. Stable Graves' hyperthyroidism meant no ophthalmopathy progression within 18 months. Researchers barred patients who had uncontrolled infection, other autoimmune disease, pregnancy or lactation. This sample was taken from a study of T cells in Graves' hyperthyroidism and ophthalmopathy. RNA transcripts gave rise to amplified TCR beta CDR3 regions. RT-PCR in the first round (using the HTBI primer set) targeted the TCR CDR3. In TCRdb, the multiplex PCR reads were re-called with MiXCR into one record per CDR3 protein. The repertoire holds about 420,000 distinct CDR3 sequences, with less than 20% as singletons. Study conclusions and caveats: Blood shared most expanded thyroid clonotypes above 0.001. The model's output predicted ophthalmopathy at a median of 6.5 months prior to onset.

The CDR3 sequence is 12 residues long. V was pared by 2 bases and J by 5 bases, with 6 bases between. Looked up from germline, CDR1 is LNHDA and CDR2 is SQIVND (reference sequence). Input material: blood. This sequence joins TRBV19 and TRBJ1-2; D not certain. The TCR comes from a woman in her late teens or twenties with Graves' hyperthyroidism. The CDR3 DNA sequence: TGTGCCAGTAGTATACAGGAGTATGGCTACACCTTC. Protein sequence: CASSIQEYGYTF.